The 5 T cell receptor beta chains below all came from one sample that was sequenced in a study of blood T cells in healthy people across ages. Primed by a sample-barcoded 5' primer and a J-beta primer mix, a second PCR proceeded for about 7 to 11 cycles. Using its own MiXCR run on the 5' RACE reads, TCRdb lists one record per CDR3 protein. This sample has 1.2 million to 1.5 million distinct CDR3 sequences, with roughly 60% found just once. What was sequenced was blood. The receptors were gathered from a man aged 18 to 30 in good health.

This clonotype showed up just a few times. CDR3 DNA: TGTGCCAGCAATAGGGACAGGAGCACAGATACGCAGTATTTT. This encodes CASNRDRSTDTQYF. This chain joins TRBV2 and TRBJ2-3; 8 bases match TRBD1. V shed 7 bases and J 0 bases; nucleotides not matched to a gene: 3. The germline gives CDR1 SNHLY, CDR2 FYNNEI. CDR3 length: 14 residues.

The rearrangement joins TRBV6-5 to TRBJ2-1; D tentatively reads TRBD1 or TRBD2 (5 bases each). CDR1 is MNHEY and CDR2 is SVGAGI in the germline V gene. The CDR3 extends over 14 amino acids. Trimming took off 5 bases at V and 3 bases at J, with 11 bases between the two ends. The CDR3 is CASSGGHSYNEQFF. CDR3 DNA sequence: TGTGCCAGCAGTGGAGGACACAGCTACAATGAGCAGTTCTTC.

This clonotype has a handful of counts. CDR3 sequence (DNA): TGCAGTGCTAGAGGAGGAGCGGGGGCCCGCTACGAGCAGTACTTC. Its protein product is CSARGGAGARYEQYF. The chain employs TRBV20-1 and TRBJ2-7; 8 bases line up with TRBD2. Trimming removed 1 base from V and 3 bases from J; junction bases left unmatched: 8. There are 15 residues in the CDR3. From germline, CDR1 is DFQATT and CDR2 SNEGSKA (reference sequence).

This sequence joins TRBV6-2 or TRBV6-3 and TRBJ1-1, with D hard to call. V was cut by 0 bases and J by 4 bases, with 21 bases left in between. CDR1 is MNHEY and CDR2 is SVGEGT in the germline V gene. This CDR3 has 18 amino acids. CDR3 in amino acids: CASSYSLQRTQLRTEAFF. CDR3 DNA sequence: TGTGCCAGCAGTTACTCGTTACAGAGGACCCAACTTCGCACTGAAGCTTTCTTT.

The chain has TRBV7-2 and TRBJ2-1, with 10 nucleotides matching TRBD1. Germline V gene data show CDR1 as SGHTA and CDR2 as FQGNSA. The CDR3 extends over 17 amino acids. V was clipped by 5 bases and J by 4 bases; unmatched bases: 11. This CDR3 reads CASSPFLGTGAYNEQFF. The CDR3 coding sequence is TGTGCCAGCAGCCCCTTTTTGGGGACAGGGGCGTACAATGAGCAGTTCTTC.